This T cell receptor (beta chain) was recovered during a study of graft-versus-host responses after intestinal transplantation. Germline V CDR1 and CDR2: GTSNPN, SVGIG (reference sequence). This CDR3 has 14 amino acids. V was shortened by 2 bases and J by 3 bases, with 11 bases between the two germline ends. The table came from immunoSEQ multiplex PCR; TCRdb's copy has only in-frame clones and leaves some out. The sample lists 25,000 to 30,000 clones, over 60% occurring once. Graft-derived tissue was subjected to processing to liberate intraepithelial and lamina propria lymphocytes. Sequenced material: ileum tissue, taken 98 days after intestinal transplantation. The J gene is TRBJ1-3, the V gene TRBV30; the D is unclear. The TCR was taken from a human patient who received an intestinal transplant, so some T cells may come from the graft donor. The CDR3 DNA reads TGTGCCTGGAGTTTGTCAGCCATTGGAAACACCATATATTTT. Translation gives CAWSLSAIGNTIYF.